Listed below are T cell receptor beta chains from one sample, sequenced in a study of T cells in Graves' hyperthyroidism and ophthalmopathy. MiXCR, applied by TCRdb to the multiplex PCR reads, yields one record per CDR3 protein. The top ten clones hold around 17% of a sample with about 720,000 distinct CDR3 sequences, about 17% of them seen once. Source material: blood. All receptors derive from a woman between 50 and 59 years old with Graves' hyperthyroidism that later progressed to Graves' ophthalmopathy. The CDR3 runs from the conserved cysteine through the conserved F or W. D genes are given only for firm matches. Not every row has a clone size; where given, it reads once, few, many or a size class.

cdr3_length	clone_size	v_call	d_call	j_call	cdr3_aa	cdr3_nt
16	few	TRBV7-9	TRBD2	TRBJ2-1	CASRPVQRGGHNEQFF	TGTGCCAGCAGGCCCGTCCAGCGGGGGGGCCACAATGAGCAGTTCTTC
17	.	TRBV13	.	TRBJ2-3	CASSLYSSAGGTDTQYF	TGTGCCAGCAGCTTATACTCTTCGGCAGGGGGCACAGATACGCAGTATTTT
13	.	TRBV7-3	.	TRBJ1-1	CASSLVGNTDAFF	TGTGCCAGCAGCCTTGTCGGGAACACTGACGCTTTCTTT
13	.	TRBV6-9	.	TRBJ2-1	CASSSDLENEQFF	TGTGCCAGCAGTTCCGACTTGGAGAATGAGCAGTTCTTC
18	.	TRBV10-3	TRBD1	TRBJ2-2	CAISEAGTGKRNTGELFF	TGTGCCATCAGTGAGGCGGGGACAGGCAAGCGGAACACCGGGGAGCTGTTTTTT
14	few	TRBV12-3/TRBV12-4	.	TRBJ2-5	CASTRQEVIETQCF	TGTGCCAGCACCCGACAGGAAGTGATTGAGACCCAGTGCTTC
15	few	TRBV19	TRBD2	TRBJ2-1	CASSMTSGGDNEQFF	TGTGCCAGTAGTATGACTAGCGGGGGGGACAATGAGCAGTTCTTC
14	once	TRBV19	TRBD1	TRBJ1-5	CASSDGQGGRPQHF	TGTGCCAGTAGTGATGGACAGGGAGGACGGCCCCAGCATTTT
15	.	TRBV6-5	TRBD1	TRBJ1-6	CASSYSGDRNSPLHF	TGTGCCAGCAGTTACTCTGGGGACAGGAATTCACCCCTCCACTTT
15	few	TRBV6-1	TRBD1	TRBJ1-2	CASSYRDSQLYGYTF	TGTGCCAGCAGTTACCGGGACAGTCAACTCTATGGCTACACCTTC
15	few	TRBV5-5	.	TRBJ2-5	CASSATGTSRETQYF	TGTGCCAGCAGTGCTACCGGGACGAGTCGGGAGACCCAGTACTTC
14	many	TRBV3-1	.	TRBJ2-1	CASSQDLEVREQFF	TGTGCCAGCAGCCAAGATCTCGAGGTCCGCGAGCAGTTCTTC
12	many	TRBV3-1	.	TRBJ2-3	CASIGNTDTQYF	TGTGCCAGCATAGGCAACACAGATACGCAGTATTTT
15	.	TRBV7-8	.	TRBJ2-7	CASSLDMGSSYEQYF	TGTGCCAGCAGCTTAGACATGGGGAGCTCCTACGAGCAGTACTTC
13	many	TRBV2	.	TRBJ2-3	CASSPDSTDTQYF	TGTGCCAGCAGTCCTGACTCGACAGATACGCAGTATTTT
14	many	TRBV3-1	.	TRBJ2-2	CASSQGGAAGELFF	TGTGCCAGCAGCCAAGGGGGGGCGGCCGGGGAGCTGTTTTTT
15	few	TRBV19	TRBD1	TRBJ1-5	CASSAGQGPRQPQHF	TGTGCCAGTAGTGCGGGACAGGGCCCCCGTCAGCCCCAGCATTTT
15	few	TRBV5-5	TRBD2	TRBJ2-1	CASSEIGTTYNEQFF	TGTGCCAGCAGCGAAATCGGGACTACCTACAATGAGCAGTTCTTC
16	.	TRBV28	.	TRBJ1-5	CASSPRTPLGNQPQHF	TGTGCCAGCAGTCCAAGGACGCCCTTGGGCAATCAGCCCCAGCATTTT
16	few	TRBV5-1	TRBD1	TRBJ1-1	CASSSLKGDRNTEAFF	TGCGCCAGCAGCTCGCTAAAAGGGGACAGGAACACTGAAGCTTTCTTT
15	few	TRBV6-1	.	TRBJ2-3	CASSEIQGRTDTQYF	TGTGCCAGCAGTGAGATACAGGGACGCACAGATACGCAGTATTTT
16	few	TRBV10-3	.	TRBJ2-2	CAIKGQPGQQPGELFF	TGTGCCATCAAAGGACAACCGGGACAACAACCCGGGGAGCTGTTTTTT
17	.	TRBV30	.	TRBJ1-3	CAWSGLDRGTSGNTIYF	TGTGCCTGGAGTGGCCTCGACCGGGGGACTTCTGGAAACACCATATATTTT
13	.	TRBV5-5	.	TRBJ1-5	CASTVSGNQPQHF	TGTGCCAGCACCGTGAGTGGCAATCAGCCCCAGCATTTT
13	many	TRBV5-1	.	TRBJ2-1	CASSSDVYNEQFF	TGCGCCAGCAGCTCCGACGTTTACAATGAGCAGTTCTTC
13	many	TRBV30	TRBD1	TRBJ2-5	CAWRGQGPETQYF	TGTGCCTGGAGGGGACAGGGTCCGGAGACCCAGTACTTC
17	few	TRBV9	.	TRBJ1-2	CASSVEGGLAGVNGYTF	TGTGCCAGCAGCGTAGAGGGGGGCTTGGCAGGGGTTAACGGCTACACCTTC
13	many	TRBV12-3/TRBV12-4	.	TRBJ1-2	CASGHTADYGYTF	TGTGCCAGCGGCCACACAGCAGACTATGGCTACACCTTC
14	few	TRBV20-1	.	TRBJ1-1	CSARRRGFVTEAFF	TGCAGTGCTAGGCGACGGGGGTTTGTCACTGAAGCTTTCTTT
16	few	TRBV15	.	TRBJ2-1	CATSRERGSSYNEQFF	TGTGCCACCAGCAGAGAGAGGGGGAGCTCCTACAATGAGCAGTTCTTC
14	.	TRBV5-8	.	TRBJ1-4	CASSSGMPNEKLFF	TGTGCCAGCAGCTCGGGTATGCCTAATGAAAAACTGTTTTTT
18	once	TRBV13	TRBD2	TRBJ2-1	CASSLYAGGWRAGNEQFF	TGTGCCAGCAGCTTATATGCGGGGGGGTGGAGGGCGGGGAATGAGCAGTTCTTC
14	.	TRBV19	.	TRBJ1-2	CASSMGQANYGYTF	TGTGCCAGTAGTATGGGACAAGCTAACTATGGCTACACCTTC
13	.	TRBV7-9	.	TRBJ1-5	CASSLSWNQPQHF	TGTGCCAGCAGCTTAAGTTGGAATCAGCCCCAGCATTTT
15	many	TRBV12-5	.	TRBJ1-1	CASGLNVRVVTEAFF	TGTGCTAGTGGTTTGAATGTCAGGGTGGTGACTGAAGCTTTCTTT
15	.	TRBV7-3	.	TRBJ2-2	CASSFGGPDTGELFF	TGTGCCAGCAGCTTTGGGGGGCCCGACACCGGGGAGCTGTTTTTT
14	few	TRBV12-3/TRBV12-4	.	TRBJ2-3	CASSSAGFPDTQYF	TGTGCCAGCAGTTCGGCCGGTTTCCCAGATACGCAGTATTTT
15	few	TRBV14	.	TRBJ1-1	CASSKPDSLNTEAFF	TGTGCCAGCAGTAAACCGGACAGCCTGAACACTGAAGCTTTCTTT
14	many	TRBV12-3/TRBV12-4	TRBD1	TRBJ1-2	CASTPSTGDYGYTF	TGTGCCAGCACCCCTTCGACAGGGGACTATGGCTACACCTTC
13	few	TRBV27	.	TRBJ1-2	CASSASQFIGYTF	TGTGCCAGCAGTGCCTCACAGTTTATTGGCTACACCTTC
13	.	TRBV6-2/TRBV6-3	.	TRBJ2-1	CASSYSEGNEQFF	TGTGCCAGCAGTTACTCTGAGGGTAATGAGCAGTTCTTC
13	few	TRBV7-2	.	TRBJ1-1	CASTPHMNTEAFF	TGTGCCAGCACCCCTCACATGAACACTGAAGCTTTCTTT
15	.	TRBV19	TRBD1	TRBJ2-7	CASSQPGQGSHEQYF	TGTGCCAGTAGTCAACCGGGACAGGGTTCCCACGAGCAGTACTTC
13	many	TRBV2	TRBD1	TRBJ2-7	CASSDRGQGEQYF	TGTGCCAGCAGTGACAGGGGGCAGGGCGAGCAGTACTTC
15	many	TRBV6-5	.	TRBJ1-1	CASSYVGGAGAEAFF	TGTGCCAGCAGTTACGTCGGGGGGGCGGGCGCTGAAGCTTTCTTT
15	many	TRBV7-6	TRBD1	TRBJ2-5	CASTKNRDRKETQYF	TGTGCCAGTACAAAGAACCGGGACAGAAAAGAGACCCAGTACTTC
18	many	TRBV2	TRBD1	TRBJ2-2	CASSYPRSGTGMNGELFF	TGTGCCAGCAGTTACCCTCGGAGTGGGACAGGAATGAACGGGGAGCTGTTTTTT
11	.	TRBV15	.	TRBJ1-1	CATGENTEAFF	TGTGCCACCGGAGAAAACACTGAAGCTTTCTTT
17	many	TRBV6-1	TRBD1	TRBJ1-4	CASKTFSTGGTNEKLFF	TGTGCCAGCAAAACCTTTTCGACAGGGGGGACTAATGAAAAACTGTTTTTT
15	many	TRBV7-2	.	TRBJ2-3	CASSLVYGGTDTQYF	TGTGCCAGCAGCTTAGTCTACGGGGGAACAGATACGCAGTATTTT